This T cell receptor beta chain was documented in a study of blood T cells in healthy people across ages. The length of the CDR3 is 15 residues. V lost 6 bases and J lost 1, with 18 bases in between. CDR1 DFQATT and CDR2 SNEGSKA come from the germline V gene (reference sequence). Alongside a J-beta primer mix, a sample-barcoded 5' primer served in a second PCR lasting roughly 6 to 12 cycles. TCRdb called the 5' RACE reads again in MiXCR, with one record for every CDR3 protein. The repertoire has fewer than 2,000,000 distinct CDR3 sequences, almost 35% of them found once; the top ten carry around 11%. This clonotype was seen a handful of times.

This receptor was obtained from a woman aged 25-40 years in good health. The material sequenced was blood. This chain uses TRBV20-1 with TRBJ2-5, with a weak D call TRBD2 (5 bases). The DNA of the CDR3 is TGCAGTGCCTTACCTCGGGAAGGTGCCCAAGAGACCCAGTACTTC. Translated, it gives CSALPREGAQETQYF.